This note documents a single T cell receptor (beta chain) sequence. Its antigen remains unknown. Caucasian adults living in Nashville, Tennessee, provided all samples. The deep-level immunoSEQ assay was used. Original analysis: Owing to the provision of junction-only sequences devoid of quality scores by immunoSEQ, filtering differed. Measured with immunoSEQ multiplex PCR; TCRdb has only the in-frame clones, and not every one. The DNA was the basis for D and trimming; V, J and clone size are from that table. The table includes some 1,600,000 clones, roughly 98% detected once. Germline V gene lookup returns CDR1 MGHRA and CDR2 YSYEKL. The CDR3 length is 18 residues. Trimming removed 5 bases from V and 2 bases from J, with 22 bases in between. The sample is drawn from a study of shared clonotypes between healthy human individuals. Study outcomes and limitations: Naive subsets, compared against memory subsets, generally had larger estimated richness values.

Sequencing used naive CD4+ T cells sorted from blood. Subset given: CD45RA+ positively selected. The chain carries TRBV4-1 and TRBJ1-5; perhaps TRBD1 as D (5 bases). The receptor was isolated from a man aged 25 to 45 in good health. CDR3 coding DNA: TGCGCCAGCAGCATGCGGGACTCTCGAACTGGGGGCAATCAGCCCCAGCATTTT. Protein: CASSMRDSRTGGNQPQHF.